These 19 T cell receptor beta chains share one sample of origin, sequenced in a study of Ad26.COV2.S vaccination and SARS-CoV-2 variants. Sample treatment: roughly 19 received Ad26.COV2.S at low or high dose, single or two shots; roughly five received placebo; per-sample allocation not given. After the first vaccine or placebo injection, samples were drawn on day 63. Sequencing used immunoSEQ multiplex PCR; TCRdb keeps in-frame clones, though not all of them. The data hold approximately 420,000 clones, with around 87% observed a single time. The sample in question was peripheral blood, obtained in a trial of Ad26.COV2.S vaccine versus placebo. These receptors were collected from a person between 18 and 59 years old who received the Ad26.COV2.S COVID-19 vaccine or a placebo.

The CDR3 is CASLDYSGQNRYEQYF. The CDR3 region has the DNA TGTGCCAGCCTCGATTATTCAGGACAGAATAGGTACGAGCAGTACTTC. This chain links TRBV5-6 with TRBJ2-7, with D perhaps matching TRBD1 (6 bases). Germline assignment: CDR1 SGHDT and CDR2 YYEEEE. This CDR3 is 16 amino acids long. Trimming left V 7 bases short and J 4 bases short, with 24 bases between.

This clone was detected only a few times. V and J are TRBV11-2 and TRBJ1-4; perhaps TRBD1 as D (6 bases). Looked up from germline, CDR1 is SGHAT and CDR2 is FQNNGV. The CDR3 loop spans 15 amino acids. V was pared by 5 bases and J by 8 bases, with 18 bases between. As DNA, the CDR3 is TGTGCCAGCAGCCCTCGGGGGGCCACGGAGGAAAAACTGTTTTTT. Translating gives CASSPRGATEEKLFF.

V gene TRBV5-1 combines with J gene TRBJ1-1; TRBD1 matches 7 bases. Germline V gene data show CDR1 as SGHRS and CDR2 as YFSETQ. The CDR3 contains 16 residues. V shed 6 bases, J shed 0 bases, and the junction held 11 bases outside the gene matches. CDR3 region: CASTLRQGGMNTEAFF. The CDR3 region has the DNA TGCGCCAGCACCCTCCGACAGGGAGGTATGAACACTGAAGCTTTCTTT. The variable domain in full, with the rest retrieved from reference TRBV5-1 and TRBJ1-1, is KAGVTQTPRYLIKTRGQQVTLSCSPISGHRSVSWYQQTPGQGLQFLFEYFSETQRNKGNFPGRFSGRQFSNSRSEMNVSTLELGDSALYLCASTLRQGGMNTEAFFGQGTRLTVV.

This rearrangement joins TRBV10-3 to TRBJ1-4; 9 bases align to TRBD1. V dropped 1 base and J dropped 4; count of bases not matched to a gene: 1. The V gene's germline CDR1 is ENHRY and CDR2 SYGVKD. The CDR3 covers 15 residues. The CDR3 DNA follows: TGTGCCATCAGTGAGTTGGGACAGGGTAATGAAAAACTGTTTTTT. Translating gives CAISELGQGNEKLFF.

The genes are TRBV27 and TRBJ2-5, with D perhaps matching TRBD1 or TRBD2 (5 bases each). The V gene's germline CDR1 is MNHEY and CDR2 SMNVEV (reference sequence). The CDR3 contains 13 residues. Trimming took 3 bases from V and 6 from J, leaving 11 bases between them. CDR3 amino acids: CASSLTGTKTQYF. CDR3 nucleotides: TGTGCCAGCAGTTTGACGGGGACGAAGACCCAGTACTTC.

The CDR3 region is CASSFQTYEQYF. The CDR3 DNA reads as TGTGCCAGCAGCTTTCAGACCTACGAGCAGTACTTC. The chain carries TRBV13 and TRBJ2-7; D remains unclear. The CDR3 extends over 12 amino acids. Germline V gives CDR1 PRHDT, CDR2 FYEKMQ (reference sequence). V was clipped by 3 bases and J by 2 bases, with 5 bases between them.

The chain employs TRBV19 and TRBJ1-1; maybe TRBD1 (6 bases). Trimming left V 3 bases short and J 5 bases short, with 13 bases between. Germline-derived CDR1 and CDR2 are LNHDA and SQIVND (reference sequence). This CDR3 has 14 amino acids. The CDR3 DNA follows: TGTGCCAGTAGTATTATACAGGGAGGTACTGAAGCTTTCTTT. This encodes CASSIIQGGTEAFF. The complete variable domain, with remaining parts taken from reference TRBV19 and TRBJ1-1, reads DGGITQSPKYLFRKEGQNVTLSCEQNLNHDAMYWYRQDPGQGLRLIYYSQIVNDFQKGDIAEGYSVSREKKESFPLTVTSAQKNPTAFYLCASSIIQGGTEAFFGQGTRLTVV.

The chain links TRBV5-4 to TRBJ2-5, with D tentatively TRBD1 (6 bases). Trimming left V 0 bases short and J 4 bases short, with 10 bases between. The V gene's germline CDR1 is SGHNT and CDR2 YYREEE (reference sequence). The CDR3 loop spans 14 amino acids. The CDR3 DNA sequence: TGTGCCAGCAGCTTGGGGCAAGGGGGAGAGACCCAGTACTTC. Its protein product is CASSLGQGGETQYF.

The chain joins TRBV5-1 to TRBJ1-2; the D is unclear. V gave up 0 bases and J gave up 8 bases, with 14 bases separating them. The CDR3 runs to 14 residues. Looked up from germline, CDR1 is SGHRS and CDR2 is YFSETQ. The DNA of the CDR3 is TGCGCCAGCAGCTTGGAATTAACGAACGGAGGCTACACCTTC. Residues: CASSLELTNGGYTF. The full variable domain, its missing parts supplied by reference TRBV5-1 and TRBJ1-2, is KAGVTQTPRYLIKTRGQQVTLSCSPISGHRSVSWYQQTPGQGLQFLFEYFSETQRNKGNFPGRFSGRQFSNSRSEMNVSTLELGDSALYLCASSLELTNGGYTFGSGTRLTVV.

The chain employs TRBV19 and TRBJ1-5; D ambiguous. The CDR3 length is 15 residues. V was cut by 4 bases and J by 0 bases, with 10 bases left in between. CDR1 LNHDA and CDR2 SQIVND come from the germline V gene (reference sequence). The CDR3 protein is CASSKWENSNQPQHF. In DNA form, the CDR3 reads TGTGCCAGTAGTAAGTGGGAGAATAGCAATCAGCCCCAGCATTTT. The full variable domain, rest sourced from reference TRBV19 and TRBJ1-5, is DGGITQSPKYLFRKEGQNVTLSCEQNLNHDAMYWYRQDPGQGLRLIYYSQIVNDFQKGDIAEGYSVSREKKESFPLTVTSAQKNPTAFYLCASSKWENSNQPQHFGDGTRLSIL.

The chain recombines TRBV7-2 with TRBJ2-3, with D perhaps matching TRBD2 (6 bases). The V gene lost 5 bases and the J gene lost 1 base, with 16 bases spanning the gap. The CDR3 runs 16 residues. In germline, CDR1 is SGHTA, CDR2 FQGNSA. The CDR3 DNA is TGTGCCAGCAGCACCACTAGCTTTGTTGGCACAGATACGCAGTATTTT. Translated: CASSTTSFVGTDTQYF.

The rearrangement links TRBV5-1 to TRBJ2-7; D is ambiguous. CDR1 SGHRS and CDR2 YFSETQ come from the germline V gene. This CDR3 has 14 residues. The V end was cut by 1 base, the J end by 0 bases, with 8 bases between. The CDR3 DNA sequence: TGCGCCAGCAGCTTGAAGCGCCTCTCCTACGAGCAGTACTTC. It encodes CASSLKRLSYEQYF.

V usage is TRBV27 and J usage is TRBJ1-1; TRBD1 agrees at 10 bases. The CDR3 runs 15 residues. V dropped 6 bases and J dropped 3; count of bases not matched to a gene: 7. Germline CDR1 and CDR2: MNHEY and SMNVEV (reference sequence). In DNA form, the CDR3 reads TGTGCCAGCAGACGGGACAGGGGAGTACACACTGAAGCTTTCTTT. It yields the protein CASRRDRGVHTEAFF.

The DNA of the CDR3 is TGTGCCGAGCAGAGAAGACAGGGCAACACTGAAGCTTTCTTT. It specifies CAEQRRQGNTEAFF. The V and J genes are TRBV30 and TRBJ1-1; 7 positions match TRBD1. Germline values: CDR1 GTSNPN, CDR2 SVGIG (reference sequence). The ends lost 8 bases at V and 2 bases at J; junction bases unmatched: 11. The length of the CDR3 is 14 residues.

Comments on this clone: The identical CDR3 is also encoded by other nucleotide sequences in the sample. V is TRBV29-1 and J is TRBJ2-2; D may be TRBD1 (6 bases). The CDR3 is 14 residues long. The V gene lost 0 bases and the J gene lost 5 bases, with 10 bases spanning the gap. The V gene's germline CDR1 is SQVTM and CDR2 ANQGSEA. CDR3 bases: TGCAGCGTTGAAGAACAGGGACCTACCGGGGAGCTGTTTTTT. Its protein is CSVEEQGPTGELFF.

Points on this clone: Other DNA sequences within the sample encode an identical CDR3. The chain carries TRBV9 and TRBJ1-4, with a tentative D call TRBD1 (5 bases). Germline CDR1 SGDLS, CDR2 YYNGEE. V shed 3 bases and J shed 5 bases, with 11 bases lying between them. The CDR3 has 14 residues. Here the CDR3 reads CASSDTGDNEKLFF. In DNA form, the CDR3 reads TGTGCCAGCAGCGACACAGGAGACAATGAAAAACTGTTTTTT.

The CDR3 spells CASSPVRASSYEQYF. In nucleotides, the CDR3 is TGCGCCAGCAGCCCTGTCAGGGCGAGCTCCTACGAGCAGTACTTC. This rearrangement joins TRBV5-1 to TRBJ2-7; D perhaps matches TRBD1 (5 bases). Per the germline V gene, CDR1 is SGHRS and CDR2 is YFSETQ. The V and J ends lost 4 bases and 0 bases respectively, with 14 bases between them. The CDR3 has 15 amino acids. The full variable domain, with the rest looked up from reference TRBV5-1 and TRBJ2-7, is KAGVTQTPRYLIKTRGQQVTLSCSPISGHRSVSWYQQTPGQGLQFLFEYFSETQRNKGNFPGRFSGRQFSNSRSEMNVSTLELGDSALYLCASSPVRASSYEQYFGPGTRLTVT.

The chain employs TRBV30 and TRBJ1-1; 7 nucleotides agree with TRBD1. The J segment lost 5 bases and the V segment lost 4 bases, leaving 19 bases of the junction unmatched. Germline CDR1 reads GTSNPN; CDR2 reads SVGIG (reference sequence). The CDR3 is made up of 17 amino acids. The CDR3 is CAWNYWRSGGGRTEAFF. The CDR3 bases are TGTGCCTGGAATTATTGGAGATCGGGAGGGGGCAGGACTGAAGCTTTCTTT.

The rearrangement links TRBV6-2 or TRBV6-3 to TRBJ1-2; 10 nucleotides agree with TRBD1. The CDR3 runs to 20 residues. V shed 0 bases, J shed 0 bases, and the junction held 13 bases outside the gene matches. Looked up from germline, CDR1 is MNHEY and CDR2 is SVGEGT. CDR3 residues: CASSYSDGTGVPVSNYGYTF. The DNA for the CDR3 is TGTGCCAGCAGTTACTCGGACGGGACAGGGGTACCGGTTTCTAACTATGGCTACACCTTC.